This T cell receptor (beta chain) was profiled in a study of Ad26.COV2.S vaccination and SARS-CoV-2 variants. The wider study: Donor joined the COV1001 Ad26.COV2.S trial arm.

TCRdb's copy holds only in-frame clones and misses some; the assay was immunoSEQ multiplex PCR. The sample shows around 420,000 clones, over 75% of them seen only once. Study outcomes and limitations: Among vaccine recipients, spike-specific TCR breadth exceeded that of placebo recipients. Reported findings describe substantial breadth in spike-specific CD8+ and CD4+ T cell responses following vaccination.

The CDR3 has 13 residues. The germline gives CDR1 GTSNPN, CDR2 SVGIG (reference sequence). V lost 3 bases and J lost 8, with 13 bases in between. The treatment is: around 19 received Ad26.COV2.S at low or high dose, single or two shots; roughly five received placebo; per-sample allocation not given. Specimens were obtained on day 63 following the first vaccine or placebo injection. In the vaccine, an Ad26 vector expressed the SARS-CoV-2 spike of the Wuhan strain. In its sample, this clone was seen once. What it binds is unknown. The rearrangement links TRBV30 to TRBJ1-4; D possibly corresponds to TRBD1 (5 bases). This receptor was obtained from a person aged 18-60 years who received the Ad26.COV2.S COVID-19 vaccine or a placebo. This sample comprised peripheral blood, obtained in a trial of Ad26.COV2.S vaccine versus placebo. CDR3 loop: CAWRITGAEKLFF. Written as DNA, the CDR3 is TGTGCCTGGAGGATCACCGGGGCCGAAAAACTGTTTTTT. Variable domain in full (rest from reference TRBV30 and TRBJ1-4): SQTIHQWPATLVQPVGSPLSLECTVEGTSNPNLYWYRQAAGRGLQLLFYSVGIGQISSEVPQNLSASRPQDRQFILSSKKLLLSDSGFYLCAWRITGAEKLFFGSGTQLSVL.